What follows describes a single T cell receptor beta chain. This record comes from a study of blood T cell repertoires in COVID-19. Sequencing was performed with immunoSEQ multiplex PCR; in TCRdb, only in-frame clones are kept and a portion is missing. The table shows approximately 320,000 clones, with about 92% occurring only once. V lost 8 bases, J lost 5 bases, and 13 bases lay in between. This CDR3 contains 12 residues. Germline-derived CDR1 and CDR2 are MNHEY and SVGAGI. The participants were between roughly 18 and 89 years old and came from under 25 US areas. This TCR was recovered from a man aged 60 to 75 who had recovered from COVID-19. The material sequenced was PBMCs or T cells enriched from blood (not recorded which). The V and J genes are TRBV6-5 and TRBJ2-7; possibly TRBD2 for D (6 bases). CDR3 nucleotides: TGTGCCAGCGGGACTCGAAGCGACGAGCAGTACTTC. This codes for CASGTRSDEQYF.